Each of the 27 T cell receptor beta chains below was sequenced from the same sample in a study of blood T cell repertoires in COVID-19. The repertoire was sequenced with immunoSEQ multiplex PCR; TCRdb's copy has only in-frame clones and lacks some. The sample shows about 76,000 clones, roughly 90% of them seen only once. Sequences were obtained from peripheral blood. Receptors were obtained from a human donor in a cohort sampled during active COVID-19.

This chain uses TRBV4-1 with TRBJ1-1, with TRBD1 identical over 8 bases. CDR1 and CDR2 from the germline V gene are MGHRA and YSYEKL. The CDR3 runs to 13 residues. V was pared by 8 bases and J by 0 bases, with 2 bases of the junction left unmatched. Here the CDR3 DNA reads TGCGCCAGCCAGGACAGGGTGAACACTGAAGCTTTCTTT. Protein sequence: CASQDRVNTEAFF.

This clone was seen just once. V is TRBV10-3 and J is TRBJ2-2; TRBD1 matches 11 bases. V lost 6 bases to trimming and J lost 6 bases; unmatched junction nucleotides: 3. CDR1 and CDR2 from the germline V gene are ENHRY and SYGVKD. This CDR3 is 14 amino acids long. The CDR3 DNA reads TGTGCCATCAGCGGACAGGGGGCACCCGGGGAGCTGTTTTTT. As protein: CAISGQGAPGELFF.

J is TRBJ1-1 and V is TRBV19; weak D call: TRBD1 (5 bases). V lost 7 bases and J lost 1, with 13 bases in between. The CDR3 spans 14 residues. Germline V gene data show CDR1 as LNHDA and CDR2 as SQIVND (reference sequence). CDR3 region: CASKAGRENTEAFF. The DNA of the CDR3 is TGTGCCAGTAAGGCCGGCAGGGAGAACACTGAAGCTTTCTTT. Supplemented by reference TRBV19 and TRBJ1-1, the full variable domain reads DGGITQSPKYLFRKEGQNVTLSCEQNLNHDAMYWYRQDPGQGLRLIYYSQIVNDFQKGDIAEGYSVSREKKESFPLTVTSAQKNPTAFYLCASKAGRENTEAFFGQGTRLTVV.

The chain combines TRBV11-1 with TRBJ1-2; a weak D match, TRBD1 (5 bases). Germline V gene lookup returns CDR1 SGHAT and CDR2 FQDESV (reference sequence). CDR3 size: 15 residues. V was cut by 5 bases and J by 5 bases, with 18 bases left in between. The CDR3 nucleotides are TGTGCCAGCAGCGTCGCCGACAGCTTCACTTATGGCTACACCTTC. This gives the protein CASSVADSFTYGYTF.

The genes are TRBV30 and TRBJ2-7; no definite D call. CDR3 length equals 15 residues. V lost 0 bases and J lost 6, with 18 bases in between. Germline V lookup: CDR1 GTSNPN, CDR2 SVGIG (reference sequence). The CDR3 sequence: CAWSVWAAIGREQYF. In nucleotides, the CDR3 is TGTGCCTGGAGTGTATGGGCAGCAATCGGCCGCGAGCAGTACTTC.

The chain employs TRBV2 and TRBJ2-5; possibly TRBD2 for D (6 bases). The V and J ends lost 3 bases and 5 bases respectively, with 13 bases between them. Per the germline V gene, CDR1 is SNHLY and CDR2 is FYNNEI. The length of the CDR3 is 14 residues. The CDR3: CASSDGRGTETQYF. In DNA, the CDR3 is TGTGCCAGCAGTGACGGGCGGGGAACGGAGACCCAGTACTTC.

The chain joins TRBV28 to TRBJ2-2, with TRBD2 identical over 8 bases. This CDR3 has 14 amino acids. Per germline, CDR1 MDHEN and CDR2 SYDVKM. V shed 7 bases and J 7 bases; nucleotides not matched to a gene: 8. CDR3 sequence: CASMAGTRHGELFF. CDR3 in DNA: TGTGCCAGCATGGCGGGGACTAGACACGGGGAGCTGTTTTTT.

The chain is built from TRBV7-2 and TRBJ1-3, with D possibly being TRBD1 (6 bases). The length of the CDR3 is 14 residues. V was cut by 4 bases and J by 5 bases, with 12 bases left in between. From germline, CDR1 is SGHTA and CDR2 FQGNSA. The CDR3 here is CASSYTGTRNTIYF. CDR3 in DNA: TGTGCCAGCAGCTATACTGGGACACGAAACACCATATATTTT.

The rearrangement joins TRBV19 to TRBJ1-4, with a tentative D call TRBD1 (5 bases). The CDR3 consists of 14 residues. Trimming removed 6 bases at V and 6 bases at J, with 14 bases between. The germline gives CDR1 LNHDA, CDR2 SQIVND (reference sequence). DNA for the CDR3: TGTGCCAGTAGCCAGCCCAGGGAGGATGAAAAACTGTTTTTT. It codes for CASSQPREDEKLFF.

The DNA of the CDR3 is TGTGCCACCAGCAGAGGTAGGCGGGAGGGCCCTTACGAGCAGTACTTC. Protein: CATSRGRREGPYEQYF. The chain joins TRBV15 to TRBJ2-7; the match to TRBD2 covers 9 bases. CDR3 length equals 16 residues. Germline CDR1 LNHNV, CDR2 YYDKDF (reference sequence). J was trimmed by 4 bases and V by 1 base; bases with no gene match: 8.

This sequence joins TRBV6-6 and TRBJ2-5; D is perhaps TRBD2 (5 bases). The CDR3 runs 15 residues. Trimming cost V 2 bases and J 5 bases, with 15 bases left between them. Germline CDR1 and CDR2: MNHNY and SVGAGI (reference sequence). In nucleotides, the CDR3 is TGTGCCAGCAGTTACGGCCGAGGGAGATGGGAGACCCAGTACTTC. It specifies CASSYGRGRWETQYF.

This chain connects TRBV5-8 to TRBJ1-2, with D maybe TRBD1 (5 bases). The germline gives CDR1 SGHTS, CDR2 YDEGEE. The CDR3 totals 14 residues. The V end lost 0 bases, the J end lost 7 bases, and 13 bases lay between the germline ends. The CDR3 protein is CASSLGGLAGGYTF. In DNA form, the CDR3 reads TGTGCCAGCAGCTTGGGGGGACTCGCTGGTGGCTACACCTTC.

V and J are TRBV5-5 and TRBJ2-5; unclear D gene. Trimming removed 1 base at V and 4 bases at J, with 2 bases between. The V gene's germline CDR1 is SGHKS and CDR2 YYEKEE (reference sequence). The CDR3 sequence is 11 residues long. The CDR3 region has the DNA TGTGCCAGCAGCTTGCTAGAGACCCAGTACTTC. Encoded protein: CASSLLETQYF. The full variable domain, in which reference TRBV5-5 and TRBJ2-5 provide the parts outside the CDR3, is DAGVTQSPTHLIKTRGQQVTLRCSPISGHKSVSWYQQVLGQGPQFIFQYYEKEERGRGNFPDRFSARQFPNYSSELNVNALLLGDSALYLCASSLLETQYFGPGTRLLVL.

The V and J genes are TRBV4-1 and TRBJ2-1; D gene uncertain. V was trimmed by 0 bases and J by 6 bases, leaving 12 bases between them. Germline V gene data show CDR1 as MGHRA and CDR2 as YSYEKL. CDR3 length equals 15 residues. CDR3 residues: CASSQDRPRGNEQFF. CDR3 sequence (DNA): TGCGCCAGCAGCCAAGATAGGCCACGCGGCAATGAGCAGTTCTTC.

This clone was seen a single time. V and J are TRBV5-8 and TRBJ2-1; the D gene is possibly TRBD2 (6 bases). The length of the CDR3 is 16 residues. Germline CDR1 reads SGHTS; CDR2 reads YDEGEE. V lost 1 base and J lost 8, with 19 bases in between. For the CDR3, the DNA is TGTGCCAGCAGCTTGACCTGGGACTCCCTCGTAGATGAGCAGTTCTTC. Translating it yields CASSLTWDSLVDEQFF.

CDR3 nucleotides: TGTGCCAGCAGAACGGGACAGGGCAGCAATCAGCCCCAGCATTTT. This translates into CASRTGQGSNQPQHF. The chain has TRBV4-2 and TRBJ1-5, with TRBD1 matching 9 bases. This CDR3 contains 15 residues. The V and J ends lost 6 bases and 1 base, in that order; junction bases with no gene match: 4. Germline lookup yields CDR1 LGHNA and CDR2 YNFKEQ.

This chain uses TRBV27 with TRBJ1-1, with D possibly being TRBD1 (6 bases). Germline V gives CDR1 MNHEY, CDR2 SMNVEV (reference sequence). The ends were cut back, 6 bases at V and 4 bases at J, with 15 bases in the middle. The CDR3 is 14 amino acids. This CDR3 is CASSTRGESTEAFF. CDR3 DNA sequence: TGTGCCAGCAGCACCAGGGGAGAAAGCACTGAAGCTTTCTTT.

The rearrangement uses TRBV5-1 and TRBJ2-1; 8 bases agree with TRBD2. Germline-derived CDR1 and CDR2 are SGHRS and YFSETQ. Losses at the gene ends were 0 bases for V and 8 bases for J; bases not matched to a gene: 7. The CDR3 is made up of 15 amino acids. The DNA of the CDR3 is TGCGCCAGCAGCTTGGAATCCCCTAGCGGGTATGAGCAGTTCTTC. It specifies CASSLESPSGYEQFF.

As DNA, the CDR3 is TGTGCCAGCAGCTTTCTACTAGCGTATAGAGGCTCCTACAATGAGCAGTTCTTC. It codes for CASSFLLAYRGSYNEQFF. This chain links TRBV5-6 with TRBJ2-1, with 7 positions matching TRBD2. Germline-derived CDR1 and CDR2 are SGHDT and YYEEEE. This CDR3 is 18 amino acids long. Trimming removed 2 bases from V and 0 bases from J; junction bases left unmatched: 11.

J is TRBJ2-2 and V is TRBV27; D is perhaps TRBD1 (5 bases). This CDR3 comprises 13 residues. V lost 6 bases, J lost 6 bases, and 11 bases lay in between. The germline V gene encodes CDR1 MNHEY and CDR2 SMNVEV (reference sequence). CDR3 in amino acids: CASSQGYPGELFF. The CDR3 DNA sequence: TGTGCCAGCAGCCAGGGTTACCCCGGGGAGCTGTTTTTT.

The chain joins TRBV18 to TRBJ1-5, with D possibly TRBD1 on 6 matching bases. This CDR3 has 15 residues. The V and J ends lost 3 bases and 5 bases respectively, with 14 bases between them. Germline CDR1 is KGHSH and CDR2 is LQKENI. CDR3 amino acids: CASSPVQGLDQPQHF. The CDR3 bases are TGTGCCAGCTCACCTGTACAGGGCCTTGATCAGCCCCAGCATTTT. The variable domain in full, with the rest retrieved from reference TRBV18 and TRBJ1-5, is NAGVMQNPRHLVRRRGQEARLRCSPMKGHSHVYWYRQLPEEGLKFMVYLQKENIIDESGMPKERFSAEFPKEGPSILRIQQVVRGDSAAYFCASSPVQGLDQPQHFGDGTRLSIL.

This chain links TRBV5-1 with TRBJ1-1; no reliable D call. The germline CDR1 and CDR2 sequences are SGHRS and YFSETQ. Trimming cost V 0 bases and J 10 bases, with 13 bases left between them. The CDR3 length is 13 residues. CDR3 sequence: CASSLAGRSSAFF. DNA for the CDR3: TGCGCCAGCAGCTTGGCCGGAAGGAGCTCAGCTTTCTTT. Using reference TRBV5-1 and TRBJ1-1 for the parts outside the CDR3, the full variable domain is KAGVTQTPRYLIKTRGQQVTLSCSPISGHRSVSWYQQTPGQGLQFLFEYFSETQRNKGNFPGRFSGRQFSNSRSEMNVSTLELGDSALYLCASSLAGRSSAFFGQGTRLTVV.

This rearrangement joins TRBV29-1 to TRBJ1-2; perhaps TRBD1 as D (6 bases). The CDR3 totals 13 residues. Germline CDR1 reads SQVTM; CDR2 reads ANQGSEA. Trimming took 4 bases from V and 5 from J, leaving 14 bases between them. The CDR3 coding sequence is TGCAGCGTTGTTGGACAGACGCGGTATGGCTACACCTTC. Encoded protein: CSVVGQTRYGYTF.

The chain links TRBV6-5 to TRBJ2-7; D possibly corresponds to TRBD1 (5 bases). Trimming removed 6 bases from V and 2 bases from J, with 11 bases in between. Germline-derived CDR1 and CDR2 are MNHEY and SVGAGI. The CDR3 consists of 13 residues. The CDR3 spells CASRLTEAYEQYF. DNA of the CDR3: TGTGCCAGCAGGTTGACAGAAGCCTACGAGCAGTACTTC.

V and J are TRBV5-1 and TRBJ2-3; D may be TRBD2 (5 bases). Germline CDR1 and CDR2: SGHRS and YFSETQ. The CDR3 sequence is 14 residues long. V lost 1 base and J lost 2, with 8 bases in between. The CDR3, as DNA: TGCGCCAGCAGCTTGCAGCGGTTCACAGATACGCAGTATTTT. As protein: CASSLQRFTDTQYF.

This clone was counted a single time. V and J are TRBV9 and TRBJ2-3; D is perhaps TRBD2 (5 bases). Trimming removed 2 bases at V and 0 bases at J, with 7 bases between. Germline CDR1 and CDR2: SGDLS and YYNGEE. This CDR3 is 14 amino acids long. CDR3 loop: CASSVWESTDTQYF. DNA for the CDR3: TGTGCCAGCAGCGTTTGGGAGAGCACAGATACGCAGTATTTT. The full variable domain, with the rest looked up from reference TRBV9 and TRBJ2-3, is DSGVTQTPKHLITATGQRVTLRCSPRSGDLSVYWYQQSLDQGLQFLIQYYNGEERAKGNILERFSAQQFPDLHSELNLSSLELGDSALYFCASSVWESTDTQYFGPGTRLTVL.

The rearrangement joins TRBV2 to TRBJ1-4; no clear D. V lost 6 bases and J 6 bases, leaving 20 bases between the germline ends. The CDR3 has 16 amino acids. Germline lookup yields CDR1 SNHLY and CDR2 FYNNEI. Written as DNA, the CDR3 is TGTGCCAGCAGCCCCCCGGGAGCCGCGGTTTATGAAAAACTGTTTTTT. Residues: CASSPPGAAVYEKLFF.